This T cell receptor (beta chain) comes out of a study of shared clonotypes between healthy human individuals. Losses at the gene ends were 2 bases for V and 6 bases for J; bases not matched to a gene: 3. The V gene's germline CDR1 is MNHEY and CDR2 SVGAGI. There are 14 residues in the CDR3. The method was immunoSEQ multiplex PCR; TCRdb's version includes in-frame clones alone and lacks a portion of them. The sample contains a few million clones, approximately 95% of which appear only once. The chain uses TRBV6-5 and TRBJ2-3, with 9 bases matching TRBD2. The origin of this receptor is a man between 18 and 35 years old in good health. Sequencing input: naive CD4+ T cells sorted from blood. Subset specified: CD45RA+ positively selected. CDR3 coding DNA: TGTGCCAGCAGTTACGGTCTAGCGGGGGATACGCAGTATTTT. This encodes CASSYGLAGDTQYF.